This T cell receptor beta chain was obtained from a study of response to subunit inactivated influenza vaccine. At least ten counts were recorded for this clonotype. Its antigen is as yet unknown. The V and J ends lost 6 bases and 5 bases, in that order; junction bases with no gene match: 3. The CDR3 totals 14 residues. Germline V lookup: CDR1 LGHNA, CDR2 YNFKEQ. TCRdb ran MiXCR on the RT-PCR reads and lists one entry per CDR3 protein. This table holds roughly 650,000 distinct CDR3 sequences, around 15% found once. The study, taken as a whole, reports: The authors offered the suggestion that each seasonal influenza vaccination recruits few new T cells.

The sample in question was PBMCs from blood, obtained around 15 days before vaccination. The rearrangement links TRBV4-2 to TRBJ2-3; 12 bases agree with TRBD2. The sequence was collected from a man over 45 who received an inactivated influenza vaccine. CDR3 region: CASSRTSGVDTQYF. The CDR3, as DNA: TGTGCCAGCAGTCGGACTAGCGGGGTAGATACGCAGTATTTT.